The 9 T cell receptor beta chains below were found in one sample sequenced in a study of regulatory T cells. The study's findings and limits: In CD3G-deficient patients, conventional CD4+ T cells were enriched for hydrophobic CDR3 residues at positions 6 and 7.

No antigen is known for these receptors. Amplification used 52 TRBV primers and 13 TRBJ primers. The repertoire was sequenced with immunoSEQ multiplex PCR; TCRdb's copy has only in-frame clones and lacks some. The sample consists of about 35,000 clones, 89% of them appearing once. Sequencing was carried out using conventional CD4+ T cells sorted from blood. The receptors derive from a person under 35 with CD3G deficiency.

This chain joins TRBV6-1 and TRBJ1-3; D unclear. The germline V and J ends were trimmed by 8 bases and 4 bases, with 15 bases remaining between them. Germline CDR1 and CDR2: MNHNS and SASEGT. CDR3 length: 14 residues. CDR3 sequence reads: CASCLGQTGNTIYF. As DNA, the CDR3 is TGTGCCAGCTGTCTCGGCCAAACGGGAAACACCATATATTTT.

The chain's CDR3 is CASRRTGGSEQFF. In nucleotides, the CDR3 is TGTGCCAGCAGGCGGACAGGGGGCAGTGAGCAGTTCTTC. The V and J genes are TRBV27 and TRBJ2-1; TRBD1 matches at 11 bases. Looked up from germline, CDR1 is MNHEY and CDR2 is SMNVEV (reference sequence). The V segment lost 6 bases and the J segment 9 bases; nucleotides outside the gene matches: 4. The CDR3 is 13 amino acids.

V and J are TRBV19 and TRBJ2-1, with D unclear. The germline V and J ends were trimmed by 4 bases and 8 bases, with 18 bases remaining between them. CDR1 and CDR2 (germline): LNHDA, SQIVND (reference sequence). This CDR3 has 15 amino acids. The CDR3 coding sequence is TGTGCCAGTAGTAAAGTAGCCGGTTGGGTCTATGAGCAGTTCTTC. It specifies CASSKVAGWVYEQFF.

The chain's CDR3 is CASSGDPMGTEAFF. CDR3 bases: TGTGCCAGCAGCGGGGATCCTATGGGCACTGAAGCTTTCTTT. J is TRBJ1-1 and V is TRBV6-1, with D hard to call. Germline CDR1 and CDR2: MNHNS and SASEGT. The V end was cut by 6 bases, the J end by 4 bases, with 15 bases between. CDR3 length: 14 amino acids.

This clone was counted a single time. The V and J genes are TRBV19 and TRBJ1-2; weak D call: TRBD1 (6 bases). The CDR3 sequence is 15 residues long. Trimming removed 6 bases from V and 2 bases from J, with 16 bases in between. Looked up from germline, CDR1 is LNHDA and CDR2 is SQIVND (reference sequence). The CDR3 region has the DNA TGTGCCAGTAGGAAGTCGACAGGCGTGAACTATGGCTACACCTTC. Protein: CASRKSTGVNYGYTF. Drawing the rest from reference TRBV19 and TRBJ1-2, the complete variable domain is DGGITQSPKYLFRKEGQNVTLSCEQNLNHDAMYWYRQDPGQGLRLIYYSQIVNDFQKGDIAEGYSVSREKKESFPLTVTSAQKNPTAFYLCASRKSTGVNYGYTFGSGTRLTVV.

This chain connects TRBV7-8 to TRBJ2-3; unclear D gene. Between the trimmed V and J ends, which lost 0 bases and 10 bases, there was a span of 11 bases. CDR3 size: 13 residues. The V gene's germline CDR1 is SGHVS and CDR2 FQNEAQ. The CDR3: CASSLASDPSQYF. The CDR3 nucleotides are TGTGCCAGCAGCTTAGCGTCAGACCCCTCGCAGTATTTT.

This clone appeared once. The gene calls are TRBV6-1 and TRBJ2-7; 11 nucleotides agree with TRBD2. CDR3 length: 16 residues. V gave up 3 bases and J gave up 3 bases; unmatched junction bases: 7. Germline CDR1 MNHNS, CDR2 SASEGT. The CDR3 DNA follows: TGTGCCAGCAGTGATTACGGGACTAGCGGCCGCTACGAGCAGTACTTC. Protein: CASSDYGTSGRYEQYF.

This chain joins TRBV7-9 and TRBJ1-2; D uncertain. The ends were cut back, 5 bases at V and 4 bases at J, with 8 bases in the middle. The CDR3 has 12 amino acids. Germline CDR1 reads SEHNR; CDR2 reads FQNEAQ (reference sequence). The CDR3: CASSRGSYGYTF. CDR3 bases: TGTGCCAGCAGCCGGGGAAGCTATGGCTACACCTTC.

V usage is TRBV28 and J usage is TRBJ2-5; possible D gene TRBD2, 6 bases. The J call may not be correct, given that the DNA end is closer to TRBJ2-7. The CDR3 runs 15 residues. Germline CDR1 is MDHEN and CDR2 is SYDVKM. CDR3 loop: CASNRGGDVGREQYF. The DNA for the CDR3 is TGTGCCTCGAATAGGGGCGGGGATGTCGGGCGCGAGCAGTACTTC.